The 26 T cell receptor beta chains reported below all come from one sample, sequenced in a study of T cell repertoires in cytomegalovirus infection. TCRdb recomputed calls from the reads with MiXCR, one row per CDR3 protein. The sample holds about 340,000 distinct CDR3 sequences, 25% to 30% seen once. No cognate antigen is known for these TCRs. Material: cultured PBMCs, obtained from culture after CMV antigen stimulation. Every receptor here comes from a human donor in good health (CMV status not recorded). Some clones in this sample may be carry-over from other donors' samples.

This clonotype has a handful of counts. This sequence joins TRBV27 and TRBJ1-4, with D unresolved. V shed 2 bases and J shed 5 bases, with 30 bases lying between them. Germline CDR1 and CDR2: MNHEY and SMNVEV (reference sequence). The CDR3 extends over 21 amino acids. This CDR3 reads CASSLIGPGNSHKMMNEKLFF. The DNA for the CDR3 is TGTGCCAGCAGTTTAATAGGCCCCGGGAACAGTCATAAAATGATGAATGAAAAACTGTTTTTT.

This clonotype was found a few times. The CDR3 loop reads CASSLVSTEPYEQYF. The DNA for the CDR3 is TGTGCCAGCAGCCTAGTCAGTACAGAGCCCTACGAGCAGTACTTC. The rearrangement joins TRBV7-2 to TRBJ2-7; D gene unclear. CDR3 size: 15 residues. V shed 5 bases and J shed 2 bases, with 16 bases lying between them. Germline CDR1 and CDR2: SGHTA and FQGNSA.

This clonotype was counted a few times. V is TRBV11-2 and J is TRBJ1-1; D is unclear. From germline, CDR1 is SGHAT and CDR2 FQNNGV. The CDR3 is 14 amino acids. Trimming stripped 3 bases from V and 3 bases from J, with 11 bases between. CDR3: CASSLGIGDTEAFF. The CDR3 DNA reads as TGTGCCAGCAGCTTGGGGATCGGGGACACTGAAGCTTTCTTT. The whole variable domain, remainder taken from reference TRBV11-2 and TRBJ1-1, is EAGVAQSPRYKIIEKRQSVAFWCNPISGHATLYWYQQILGQGPKLLIQFQNNGVVDDSQLPKDRFSAERLKGVDSTLKIQPAKLEDSAVYLCASSLGIGDTEAFFGQGTRLTVV.

The J gene is TRBJ2-3, the V gene TRBV20-1, with 10 bases identical to TRBD2. The CDR3 extends over 14 amino acids. V was pared by 2 bases and J by 1 base, with 0 bases of the junction left unmatched. In germline, CDR1 is DFQATT, CDR2 SNEGSKA (reference sequence). The CDR3 is CSARSGGGTDTQYF. The DNA of the CDR3 is TGCAGTGCTAGAAGCGGGGGGGGCACAGATACGCAGTATTTT.

This clonotype came up a few times. A read error may produce the germline difference seen at one junction end. The chain joins TRBV6-4 to TRBJ1-2; TRBD1 aligns across 8 bases. This CDR3 has 15 amino acids. Germline loops: CDR1 MRHNA, CDR2 SNTAGT. The CDR3 spells CASSDSHRGDIPSHF. The CDR3 DNA reads TGTGCCAGCAGTGACTCCCACAGGGGGGATATCCCGAGTCACTTC.

This clonotype occurred many times. V and J are TRBV7-2 and TRBJ2-7; 10 bases line up with TRBD1. V shed 1 base, J shed 4 bases, and the junction held 7 bases outside the gene matches. The germline V gene has CDR1 SGHTA and CDR2 FQGNSA. There are 16 residues in the CDR3. In nucleotides, the CDR3 is TGTGCCAGCAGCTTAGGGACGGACAGGGGGACTTACGAGCAGTACTTC. Protein: CASSLGTDRGTYEQYF.

The chain employs TRBV6-1 and TRBJ1-1; D not certain. Looked up from germline, CDR1 is MNHNS and CDR2 is SASEGT. The CDR3 is 14 amino acids. Trimming took 3 bases from V and 10 from J, leaving 18 bases between them. The CDR3 region is CASSDHEVRLRAFF. In DNA form, the CDR3 reads TGTGCCAGCAGTGACCACGAGGTTCGGTTGCGAGCTTTCTTT.

This clonotype was counted a few times. The J gene is TRBJ2-2, the V gene TRBV5-4, with D perhaps TRBD1 (6 bases). The ends were cut back, 3 bases at V and 1 base at J, with 13 bases in the middle. This CDR3 has 16 amino acids. Germline lookup yields CDR1 SGHNT and CDR2 YYREEE (reference sequence). The CDR3 nucleotides read TGTGCCAGCAGCTCTGGGACGGGACAGAACACCGGGGAGCTGTTTTTT. Its translation: CASSSGTGQNTGELFF.

The table lists this clonotype with a few counts. The rearrangement links TRBV19 to TRBJ1-4; D remains ambiguous. CDR3 size: 14 residues. The V end was cut by 1 base, the J end by 4 bases, with 7 bases between. CDR1 is LNHDA, CDR2 SQIVND, per germline (reference sequence). Here the CDR3 reads CASSIVGSNEKLFF. In DNA, the CDR3 is TGTGCCAGTAGTATAGTCGGCAGTAATGAAAAACTGTTTTTT.

This chain connects TRBV6-5 to TRBJ2-2; D may match TRBD1 or TRBD2 (5 bases each). Trimming left V 5 bases short and J 4 bases short, with 20 bases between. The length of the CDR3 is 17 residues. Germline V gives CDR1 MNHEY, CDR2 SVGAGI. Here the CDR3 reads CASSEGPLNRGTGELFF. In DNA, the CDR3 is TGTGCCAGCAGTGAGGGACCATTAAACCGGGGCACCGGGGAGCTGTTTTTT.

This clonotype was picked up many times. The chain combines TRBV7-2 with TRBJ1-2, with unresolved D. The CDR3 contains 15 residues. Germline V CDR1 and CDR2: SGHTA, FQGNSA. The V gene lost 3 bases and the J gene lost 1 base, with 12 bases spanning the gap. The CDR3 nucleotides are TGTGCCAGCAGCTTGACGGCAGATTTTAACTATGGCTACACCTTC. This sequence encodes CASSLTADFNYGYTF.

The DNA for the CDR3 is TGTGCCAGCAGCTTAAGTGGTAGTGAGCAGTTCTTC. It translates to CASSLSGSEQFF. The chain is built from TRBV7-3 and TRBJ2-1, with unresolved D. Trimming shortened V by 1 base and J by 9 bases, and 7 bases separated the two germline ends. The CDR3 contains 12 residues. Germline CDR1 is SGHTA and CDR2 is FQGTGA. The entire variable domain, with the rest obtained from reference TRBV7-3 and TRBJ2-1, is as follows: GAGVSQTPSNKVTEKGKYVELRCDPISGHTALYWYRQSLGQGPEFLIYFQGTGAADDSGLPNDRFFAVRPEGSVSTLKIQRTERGDSAVYLCASSLSGSEQFFGPGTRLTVL.

This chain uses TRBV27 with TRBJ1-4; possibly TRBD1 for D (5 bases). There are 15 residues in the CDR3. CDR1 and CDR2 from the germline V gene are MNHEY and SMNVEV (reference sequence). V was pared by 5 bases and J by 5 bases, with 15 bases between. In nucleotides, the CDR3 is TGTGCCAGCAGTCCCCGACAGCGTCAAAATGAAAAACTGTTTTTT. Protein product: CASSPRQRQNEKLFF.

The chain recombines TRBV10-3 with TRBJ2-1, with 8 bases identical to TRBD1. J lost 1 base, V lost 2 bases, and 4 bases had no gene match. This CDR3 is 16 amino acids long. The V gene's germline CDR1 is ENHRY and CDR2 SYGVKD. The CDR3 protein is CAISEGTGFSYNEQFF. The CDR3 DNA sequence: TGTGCCATCAGTGAGGGGACAGGCTTTTCCTACAATGAGCAGTTCTTC.

Of note for this clonotype: The junction departs from germline at one end; a sequencing error may be responsible. This sequence joins TRBV6-1 and TRBJ1-1; weak D call: TRBD1 (6 bases). The CDR3 has 13 residues. CDR1 and CDR2 (germline): MNHNS, SASEGT. The CDR3 loop reads CASIPRGDTKAFF. CDR3 nucleotide sequence: TGTGCCAGCATCCCCAGAGGGGACACTAAAGCTTTCTTT.

V is TRBV5-1 and J is TRBJ2-1; a possible D gene is TRBD2 (6 bases). CDR3 length: 13 residues. Looked up from germline, CDR1 is SGHRS and CDR2 is YFSETQ. V lost 4 bases to trimming and J lost 6 bases, with 11 bases between them. In nucleotides, the CDR3 is TGCGCCAGCAGCGGGGGGAGATCCAATGAGCAGTTCTTC. Translated, it gives CASSGGRSNEQFF.

The genes are TRBV12-3 or TRBV12-4 and TRBJ2-1; either TRBD1 or TRBD2 may fit D (5 bases each). V shed 4 bases and J shed 7 bases, with 14 bases lying between them. This CDR3 is 14 amino acids long. In nucleotides, the CDR3 is TGTGCCAGCAGTTCTAGGGGAGTGGTTAATGAGCAGTTCTTC. It codes for CASSSRGVVNEQFF.

The chain couples TRBV9 to TRBJ1-1; tentatively, D is TRBD1 (6 bases). The CDR3 consists of 15 residues. CDR1 is SGDLS, CDR2 YYNGEE, per germline. Trimming stripped 2 bases from V and 1 base from J, with 12 bases between. The CDR3 here is CASSVSQGWNTEAFF. In nucleotides, the CDR3 is TGTGCCAGCAGCGTTTCGCAGGGGTGGAACACTGAAGCTTTCTTT.

In this sample, this clonotype turned up a few times. The chain links TRBV7-9 to TRBJ2-3; TRBD1 aligns across 9 bases. The CDR3 runs 16 residues. Germline V gene sequence: CDR1 SEHNR, CDR2 FQNEAQ (reference sequence). The V gene end was trimmed by 2 bases and the J gene end by 3 bases; junction bases not matched to a gene: 6. CDR3 sequence reads: CASSLRRGTGTDTQYF. The CDR3 bases are TGTGCCAGCAGCTTACGGAGGGGGACAGGGACAGATACGCAGTATTTT.

The chain has TRBV20-1 and TRBJ2-7; 7 bases are shared with TRBD2. The germline gives CDR1 DFQATT, CDR2 SNEGSKA (reference sequence). V lost 3 bases to trimming and J lost 0 bases; unmatched junction nucleotides: 8. This CDR3 spans 15 amino acids. The CDR3 DNA is TGCAGTGCTAGCGGGAGGCTTAAGAGCTCCTACGAGCAGTACTTC. Its protein is CSASGRLKSSYEQYF.

This clonotype was detected a few times. The chain couples TRBV7-2 to TRBJ2-5; 8 nucleotides agree with TRBD1. This CDR3 region has 16 residues. V trimming: 4 bases; J trimming: 2 bases; junction bases outside the gene matches: 9. Germline V gene lookup returns CDR1 SGHTA and CDR2 FQGNSA. The CDR3 nucleotides are TGTGCCAGCAGCTCCCCCGCGGACAGGGAGCAAGAGACCCAGTACTTC. It specifies CASSSPADREQETQYF. The full variable domain, in which reference TRBV7-2 and TRBJ2-5 provide the parts outside the CDR3, is GAGVSQSPSNKVTEKGKDVELRCDPISGHTALYWYRQSLGQGLEFLIYFQGNSAPDKSGLPSDRFSAERTGGSVSTLTIQRTQQEDSAVYLCASSSPADREQETQYFGPGTRLLVL.

Details on this clonotype: A junction end diverges from the germline sequence, so it may reflect a read error. This rearrangement joins TRBV7-2 to TRBJ2-1; D not resolved. Germline loops: CDR1 SGHTA, CDR2 FQGNSA. This CDR3 spans 11 amino acids. The CDR3 region is CAGSSSWEQFF. The CDR3 DNA follows: TGTGCCGGCAGCTCCAGTTGGGAGCAGTTCTTC.

The rearrangement uses TRBV18 and TRBJ1-3; no definite D call. The V and J ends lost 1 base and 0 bases respectively, with 4 bases between them. This CDR3 region has 14 residues. Germline V gives CDR1 KGHSH, CDR2 LQKENI. CDR3 in amino acids: CASSPHGSGNTIYF. The CDR3 nucleotides are TGTGCCAGCTCACCACACGGCTCTGGAAACACCATATATTTT.

A single count supports this clonotype. The V and J genes are TRBV12-3 or TRBV12-4 and TRBJ1-5; 8 bases line up with TRBD1. The CDR3 extends over 15 amino acids. Trimming at V came to 5 bases and at J to 4 bases, leaving 7 bases not matched to a gene. CDR3 protein: CASSQGQGKNQPQHF. The CDR3 nucleotides read TGTGCCAGCAGTCAAGGACAGGGTAAAAATCAGCCCCAGCATTTT.

This clonotype was seen a handful of times. The rearrangement links TRBV7-2 to TRBJ1-1, with a weak D call TRBD1 (5 bases). The germline CDR1 and CDR2 sequences are SGHTA and FQGNSA. This CDR3 contains 14 residues. V was clipped by 5 bases and J by 1 base, with 11 bases between them. The CDR3 spells CASSLRGQNTEAFF. In DNA form, the CDR3 reads TGTGCCAGCAGCCTCCGGGGCCAGAACACTGAAGCTTTCTTT.

J is TRBJ2-7 and V is TRBV7-2; 8 bases are shared with TRBD1. The CDR3 runs 15 residues. The V and J ends lost 5 bases and 2 bases, in that order; junction bases with no gene match: 8. CDR1 and CDR2 from the germline V gene are SGHTA and FQGNSA. CDR3 nucleotides: TGTGCCAGCAGCGTAACCGGGACAGGACCCTACGAGCAGTACTTC. It translates to CASSVTGTGPYEQYF.